These T cell receptor beta chains were read from a single sample in a study of OX40 agonist ivuxolimab in advanced cancers. Clones were read by immunoSEQ multiplex PCR, and TCRdb kept only the in-frame ones, dropping some. This table holds about 77,000 clones, more than 70% found once. Sequenced material: CD4+ or CD8+ T cells sorted from blood, taken in a trial of the OX40 agonist ivuxolimab. The receptors come from an adult with an advanced solid tumor such as melanoma, head and neck, liver or kidney cancer. CDR3s include the opening cysteine and the closing phenylalanine or tryptophan. The D gene is left open where the match is weak. Size values are once, few and many counts, or a class for expanded clones, and some rows have none.

v_gene	abundance	d_gene	j_gene	CDR3aa	CDR3nt
TRBV5-1	NA	NA	TRBJ2-1	CASSLAQAAQNEQFF	TGCGCCAGCAGCTTGGCACAGGCGGCACAGAATGAGCAGTTCTTC
TRBV2	few	NA	TRBJ1-1	CASSERRTEAFF	TGTGCCAGCAGTGAAAGACGCACTGAAGCTTTCTTT
TRBV11-2	NA	TRBD1	TRBJ1-3	CASSVGTGFPRNTIYF	TGTGCCAGCAGCGTCGGGACAGGGTTCCCGAGAAACACCATATATTTT
TRBV5-4	NA	TRBD1	TRBJ2-2	CASSPGTGPGGELFF	TGTGCCAGCAGCCCTGGGACAGGCCCTGGGGGGGAGCTGTTTTTT
TRBV28	NA	TRBD2	TRBJ2-7	CATTGGGLSYEQYF	TGTGCTACCACCGGGGGGGGGCTCTCCTACGAGCAGTACTTC
TRBV5-1	NA	TRBD2	TRBJ2-3	CASSRDISGGTDTQYF	TGCGCCAGCAGCCGTGATATTAGCGGGGGCACAGATACGCAGTATTTT
TRBV5-1	once	TRBD1	TRBJ2-7	CASSPGTGAAFDEQYF	TGCGCCAGCAGCCCCGGGACAGGGGCGGCGTTCGACGAGCAGTACTTC
TRBV5-1	NA	NA	TRBJ2-7	CASSIPPRGEQYF	TGCGCCAGCAGCATCCCTCCCAGGGGCGAGCAGTACTTC
TRBV7-2	NA	NA	TRBJ2-3	CASSPTAQDTQYF	TGTGCCAGCAGCCCAACCGCACAAGATACGCAGTATTTT
TRBV6-6	NA	NA	TRBJ1-1	CASTPQGGNTEAFF	TGTGCCAGCACCCCTCAGGGTGGAAACACTGAAGCTTTCTTT
TRBV28	NA	NA	TRBJ1-1	CASSFGRTEAFF	TGTGCCAGCAGTTTCGGACGGACTGAAGCTTTCTTT
TRBV2	NA	TRBD1	TRBJ2-7	CASGSNRGEQYF	TGTGCCAGCGGGTCAAACAGGGGGGAGCAGTACTTC
TRBV2	NA	TRBD2	TRBJ2-2	CASGGEAVYTGELFF	TGTGCCAGCGGGGGGGAAGCGGTTTACACCGGGGAGCTGTTTTTT
TRBV5-1	NA	NA	TRBJ1-1	CASSLEAGVEAFF	TGCGCCAGCAGCTTGGAGGCAGGGGTTGAAGCTTTCTTT
TRBV11-3	once	NA	TRBJ1-1	CASSLEGDRATEAFF	TGTGCCAGCAGCTTAGAAGGAGATCGGGCCACTGAAGCTTTCTTT
TRBV2	NA	NA	TRBJ1-5	CASNVLDSNQPQHF	TGTGCCAGCAACGTGCTGGATAGCAATCAGCCCCAGCATTTT
TRBV6-5	NA	TRBD1	TRBJ1-1	CASRYGTGNTEAFF	TGTGCCAGCAGGTATGGGACAGGGAACACTGAAGCTTTCTTT
TRBV6-1	NA	TRBD1	TRBJ1-5	CASQGASNQPQHF	TGTGCCAGTCAGGGGGCTAGCAATCAGCCCCAGCATTTT
TRBV7-6	NA	TRBD2	TRBJ2-7	CASSATSGSSGEQYF	TGTGCCAGCAGCGCGACTAGCGGGAGTTCGGGGGAGCAGTACTTC
TRBV19	once	TRBD1	TRBJ1-2	CASTKGAGAYGYTF	TGTGCCAGTACCAAGGGGGCAGGGGCCTACGGCTACACCTTC
TRBV5-1	once	NA	TRBJ1-1	CASSLRSQNTEAFF	TGCGCCAGCAGCTTGAGGAGCCAGAACACTGAAGCTTTCTTT
TRBV5-6	NA	TRBD2	TRBJ2-7	CASSLVAGLGEQYF	TGTGCCAGCAGCTTGGTAGCGGGGCTAGGCGAGCAGTACTTC
TRBV28	NA	TRBD2	TRBJ2-3	CASETLAGVPDTQYF	TGTGCCAGCGAAACTCTAGCGGGAGTTCCAGATACGCAGTATTTT
TRBV10-1	medium-sized	TRBD1	TRBJ1-2	CASSEHRGPRSFYTF	TGCGCCAGCAGTGAGCACAGGGGCCCAAGGAGTTTCTACACCTTC
TRBV2	NA	NA	TRBJ2-7	CASSPQGSLYEQYF	TGTGCCAGCAGTCCACAGGGTAGCCTCTACGAGCAGTACTTC
TRBV18	NA	NA	TRBJ1-4	CASSPGAQGEKLFF	TGTGCCAGCTCACCCGGGGCCCAGGGAGAAAAACTGTTTTTT
TRBV15	NA	TRBD1	TRBJ2-2	CATSRERPGQGGSGELFF	TGTGCCACCAGCAGAGAGCGACCGGGACAGGGGGGTTCCGGGGAGCTGTTTTTT
TRBV5-5	NA	NA	TRBJ1-2	CASSPGGAYGYTF	TGTGCCAGCAGCCCCGGGGGGGCCTATGGCTACACCTTC
TRBV5-1	NA	NA	TRBJ1-4	CASGPGEEDEKLFF	TGCGCCAGCGGGCCTGGGGAGGAGGATGAAAAACTGTTTTTT
TRBV6-5	NA	TRBD2	TRBJ2-3	CASRSGGGDTQYF	TGTGCCAGCAGATCGGGAGGGGGAGATACGCAGTATTTT